The rows below give T cell receptor beta chains drawn from one sample of a study of shared T cell receptors in the human thymus. Clones were read by immunoSEQ multiplex PCR, and TCRdb kept only the in-frame ones, dropping some. The sample has approximately 580,000 clones; 78% are singletons. These data are also associated with another study on human thymus T cells.

The specimen sequenced was thymocytes. Receptors were obtained from a boy younger than two with a congenital heart defect. Each CDR3 is given with its conserved first and last residue. The D gene is left open where the match is weak. Only some rows state a clone size, as once, few, many or a class for expanded clones.

TRBJ2-2 few TRBV30 - CAWRWQGFNTGELFF TGTGCCTGGAGATGGCAGGGTTTCAACACCGGGGAGCTGTTTTTT
TRBJ2-7 few TRBV7-2 TRBD1 CASSLGQGAYEQYF TGTGCCAGCAGCTTAGGACAGGGGGCGTACGAGCAGTACTTC
TRBJ2-7 - TRBV9 TRBD1 CASSRGQAADYEQYF TGTGCCAGCAGCAGAGGACAGGCAGCAGATTACGAGCAGTACTTC
TRBJ1-1 - TRBV29-1 - CSVAGREKAEAFF TGCAGCGTTGCGGGCAGGGAAAAAGCTGAAGCTTTCTTT
TRBJ2-7 - TRBV6-5 - CASSWSSGGGEQYF TGTGCCAGCAGTTGGTCTAGCGGAGGGGGGGAGCAGTACTTC
TRBJ2-7 - TRBV28 TRBD1 CASSLPRTGRNRTYEQYF TGTGCCAGCAGTTTACCCAGGACAGGAAGGAATAGGACCTACGAGCAGTACTTC
TRBJ2-7 - TRBV5-1 TRBD2 CASSTPGLADRSGDEQYF TGCGCCAGCAGCACGCCGGGACTAGCGGACCGAAGTGGCGACGAGCAGTACTTC
TRBJ2-1 - TRBV6-4 - CASSDSTYPGNEQFF TGTGCCAGCAGTGACTCGACATACCCAGGCAATGAGCAGTTCTTC
TRBJ2-1 - TRBV7-3 - CASSRAGAFNEQFF TGTGCCAGCAGCCGAGCGGGCGCCTTTAATGAGCAGTTCTTC
TRBJ1-4 - TRBV6-1 - CASSEPGLRATNEKLFF TGTGCCAGCAGTGAACCGGGACTTAGGGCAACTAATGAAAAACTGTTTTTT
TRBJ2-1 - TRBV4-1 TRBD2 CASSRLAGKSPSYNEQFF TGCGCCAGCAGCCGTCTAGCGGGAAAATCTCCATCCTACAATGAGCAGTTCTTC
TRBJ1-1 - TRBV2 - CASSTQRTEGTEAFF TGTGCCAGCAGTACACAAAGGACAGAGGGCACTGAAGCTTTCTTT
TRBJ1-1 - TRBV7-8 - CASTLSGGNTEAFF TGTGCCAGCACGCTATCCGGGGGGAACACTGAAGCTTTCTTT
TRBJ2-2 - TRBV5-1 TRBD2 CASSLMGLAANTGELFF TGCGCCAGCAGCTTAATGGGACTAGCGGCCAACACCGGGGAGCTGTTTTTT
TRBJ2-7 - TRBV20-1 - CALSRGYEQYF TGCGCCCTCTCCAGGGGCTACGAGCAGTACTTC
TRBJ2-7 - TRBV18 TRBD2 CASSPGLKRDYEQYF TGTGCCAGCTCACCGGGACTAAAGAGGGACTACGAGCAGTACTTC
TRBJ1-2 - TRBV30 - CAWSTSTAYGYGYTF TGTGCCTGGAGTACCTCAACAGCATACGGCTATGGCTACACCTTC
TRBJ2-7 - TRBV2 - CASSELTGTFEGYEQYF TGTGCCAGCAGTGAATTGACAGGGACTTTTGAGGGTTACGAGCAGTACTTC
TRBJ1-4 - TRBV10-3 - CAISGKQGTINEKLFF TGTGCCATCAGTGGGAAGCAGGGTACCATTAATGAAAAACTGTTTTTT
TRBJ1-3 - TRBV5-1 - CASSLTGRVSGNTIYF TGCGCCAGCAGCCTTACAGGCCGAGTCTCTGGAAACACCATATATTTT
TRBJ2-7 - TRBV5-6 TRBD1 CASSFPGQYEQYF TGTGCCAGCAGCTTTCCGGGACAGTACGAGCAGTACTTC
TRBJ2-7 - TRBV9 - CASSASGGSVTYEQYF TGTGCCAGCAGCGCCTCCGGGGGTAGCGTTACCTACGAGCAGTACTTC
TRBJ2-7 - TRBV21-1 - CASSKAPSALSYEQYF TGTGCCAGCAGCAAAGCGCCGAGCGCCCTCTCCTACGAGCAGTACTTC
TRBJ1-3 - TRBV5-4 - CASSLAGRGAGNTIYF TGTGCCAGCAGCTTGGCCGGCAGGGGCGCTGGAAACACCATATATTTT
TRBJ2-3 - TRBV28 TRBD1 CASSLPDRGTDTQYF TGTGCCAGCAGCCTACCTGACAGGGGCACAGATACGCAGTATTTT
TRBJ2-2 - TRBV5-1 TRBD1 CASSLAGTGGTGELFF TGCGCCAGCAGCTTGGCCGGGACAGGGGGGACCGGGGAGCTGTTTTTT
TRBJ2-7 few TRBV10-1 TRBD2 CASSEGGLAGSYEQYF TGCGCCAGCAGTGAGGGTGGACTAGCGGGCTCCTACGAGCAGTACTTC
TRBJ1-1 - TRBV7-8 - CASSPTGEAFF TGTGCCAGCAGCCCCACGGGGGAAGCTTTCTTT
TRBJ2-7 - TRBV25-1 TRBD1 CASGTGDYYEQYF TGTGCCAGCGGGACAGGGGACTACTACGAGCAGTACTTC
TRBJ2-1 - TRBV4-3 - CASSQGRVSSYNEQFF TGCGCCAGCAGCCAAGGGCGGGTTAGCTCCTACAATGAGCAGTTCTTC
TRBJ1-5 - TRBV19 - CASSSYRGNQPQHF TGTGCCAGTAGTTCGTACCGGGGCAATCAGCCCCAGCATTTT
TRBJ2-7 - TRBV7-9 - CASSPIVGPQPYEQYF TGTGCCAGCAGCCCAATAGTGGGGCCACAACCCTACGAGCAGTACTTC
TRBJ1-4 - TRBV10-1 - CASRAGGTNEKLFF TGCGCCAGCAGAGCGGGAGGAACTAATGAAAAACTGTTTTTT
TRBJ1-2 - TRBV5-8 - CASSLRRSGRGYTF TGTGCCAGCAGCTTGAGGCGCTCGGGAAGAGGCTACACCTTC
TRBJ2-7 - TRBV28 TRBD1 CASRITGTGDEQYF TGTGCCAGCAGAATTACCGGGACAGGTGACGAGCAGTACTTC
TRBJ2-7 - TRBV5-8 - CASSLVPSVSSYEQYF TGTGCCAGCAGCTTGGTCCCTAGTGTTTCCTCCTACGAGCAGTACTTC
TRBJ2-3 - TRBV7-3 TRBD2 CASSPSGLARADTQYF TGTGCCAGCAGCCCCTCGGGACTAGCGAGGGCAGATACGCAGTATTTT
TRBJ2-3 - TRBV6-1 - CASSPRDTQYF TGTGCCAGCAGTCCCCGAGATACGCAGTATTTT
TRBJ1-4 - TRBV7-9 - CASSLVGAREKLFF TGTGCCAGCAGCTTAGTGGGGGCGCGTGAAAAACTGTTTTTT
TRBJ2-2 - TRBV27 - CASSRNTGELFF TGTGCCAGCAGCCGGAACACCGGGGAGCTGTTTTTT
TRBJ1-2 - TRBV21-1 - CASSKVGTGEDYGYTF TGTGCCAGCAGCAAAGTGGGGACAGGGGAGGACTATGGCTACACCTTC
TRBJ2-7 - TRBV6-6 - CASSRARAGRAHEQYF TGTGCCAGCAGCCGAGCCCGCGCGGGCCGGGCCCACGAGCAGTACTTC
TRBJ1-1 once TRBV12-5 - CASGLEGHPNTEAFF TGTGCTAGTGGTTTGGAGGGACATCCGAACACTGAAGCTTTCTTT
TRBJ2-5 - TRBV5-1 TRBD1 CASRQGQGSGQETQYF TGCGCCAGCAGACAGGGACAGGGATCCGGCCAAGAGACCCAGTACTTC
TRBJ2-7 - TRBV4-3 TRBD2 CASSRKFVTSGREGEQYF TGCGCCAGCAGCCGAAAGTTCGTAACTAGCGGGAGGGAAGGCGAGCAGTACTTC
TRBJ2-1 - TRBV10-1 TRBD2 CASSGKGTSGRIRGNEQFF TGCGCCAGCAGCGGGAAGGGGACTAGCGGGCGCATTCGGGGAAATGAGCAGTTCTTC
TRBJ2-1 - TRBV21-1 - CASSKECPILAGTYNEQFF TGTGCCAGCAGCAAAGAATGTCCCATACTAGCGGGGACCTACAATGAGCAGTTCTTC
TRBJ2-3 - TRBV10-3 TRBD2 CAISEVAGGPVDTQYF TGTGCCATCAGTGAAGTGGCGGGAGGGCCGGTAGATACGCAGTATTTT
TRBJ2-1 - TRBV5-6 - CASRGLGDPYNEQFF TGTGCCAGCAGAGGATTGGGAGACCCCTACAATGAGCAGTTCTTC
TRBJ2-1 - TRBV5-1 TRBD2 CASSRNGGGFRLYNEQFF TGCGCCAGCAGCCGGAACGGGGGGGGGTTTAGACTCTACAATGAGCAGTTCTTC
TRBJ2-3 once TRBV4-1 TRBD2 CASRKKGLAGGADTQYF TGCGCCAGCAGAAAAAAAGGTCTAGCGGGAGGTGCAGATACGCAGTATTTT
TRBJ1-5 - TRBV15 - CATSAEGSGPQHF TGTGCCACCAGCGCTGAGGGCTCCGGGCCCCAGCATTTT
TRBJ1-1 - TRBV6-5 - CASAMQGRTEAFF TGTGCCAGCGCGATGCAGGGGAGAACTGAAGCTTTCTTT
TRBJ1-5 - TRBV27 - CASSVGRNNQPQHF TGTGCCAGCAGTGTGGGGAGGAACAATCAGCCCCAGCATTTT